This T cell receptor (beta chain) was captured in a study of T cell responses to AZD1222 COVID-19 vaccine. The CDR3 runs to 15 residues. V was clipped by 5 bases and J by 9 bases, with 17 bases between them. Germline lookup yields CDR1 SGHAT and CDR2 FQNNGV. Generated by immunoSEQ multiplex PCR, the TCRdb table keeps only in-frame clones and is missing some. The repertoire holds 86,000 or so clones, with around nine tenths as singletons. Material: peripheral blood, obtained 28 days after the second AZD1222 dose. The gene calls are TRBV11-2 and TRBJ1-6, with D hard to call. The source is an adult who received the AZD1222 COVID-19 vaccine. The CDR3 sequence is CASSPHTGKGSPLHF. CDR3 sequence (DNA): TGTGCCAGCAGCCCGCACACCGGGAAAGGTTCACCCCTCCACTTT.